What follows is one TCR beta chain and its context. What it binds is not known. Every isolated RNA sample was fully reverse transcribed, so sequencing captured expressed TCRB transcripts. The table came from immunoSEQ multiplex PCR; TCRdb's copy has only in-frame clones and leaves some out. The sample shows 300,000 or so clones, 6.5% to 10% of them seen only once. These data are taken from a study of beta chain features in type 1 diabetes. Background on the study: Examination of sorted cells across all samples involved over 85,000,000 cells.

Findings and limits, study-wide: The influence of HLA type on TCRB rearrangement stayed undetermined.

Around 100 mL of blood, on average, came from one heparinised draw per donor. Sequencing was done on a sample of central memory CD4+ T cells from blood. This clonotype was obtained from a woman aged 18-29 years in good health.

The CDR3: CASSLSSAVNYEQYF. For the CDR3, the DNA is TGTGCCAGCAGCTTGTCTAGCGCAGTAAACTACGAGCAGTACTTC. The V gene is TRBV7-2, the J gene TRBJ2-7; D may be TRBD2 (6 bases). From germline, CDR1 is SGHTA and CDR2 FQGNSA. The CDR3 covers 15 residues. Trimming left V 3 bases short and J 3 bases short, with 15 bases between.